The 3 T cell receptor beta chains in this list originate from one sample, sequenced in a study of shared clonotypes between healthy human individuals. Generated by immunoSEQ multiplex PCR, the TCRdb table keeps only in-frame clones and is missing some. The table has around 340,000 clones, more than 60% seen once. Specimen: memory CD4+ T cells sorted from blood. Regarding subset: CD45RA-negative fraction. All receptors come from a man younger than 40 in good health.

This clone was counted only a few times. The V gene is TRBV28, the J gene TRBJ1-5, with D possibly being TRBD1 (5 bases). The ends were cut back, 1 base at V and 7 bases at J, with 14 bases in the middle. Germline V lookup: CDR1 MDHEN, CDR2 SYDVKM. The CDR3 consists of 15 residues. The chain's CDR3 is CASSLSSRGEQPQHF. The CDR3 DNA reads as TGTGCCAGCAGTTTATCCTCGAGGGGTGAACAGCCCCAGCATTTT.

Written as DNA, the CDR3 is TGTGCCAGCAGCGGGGACAGGGCCTACTCTGGAAACACCATATATTTT. It translates to CASSGDRAYSGNTIYF. The chain employs TRBV25-1 and TRBJ1-3; TRBD1 matches at 9 bases. This CDR3 region has 16 residues. The V and J ends lost 6 bases and 0 bases, in that order; junction bases with no gene match: 6. The germline V gene has CDR1 MGHDK and CDR2 SYGVNS. Together with reference TRBV25-1 and TRBJ1-3, the CDR3 gives the full variable domain: EADIYQTPRYLVIGTGKKITLECSQTMGHDKMYWYQQDPGMELHLIHYSYGVNSTEKGDLSSESTVSRIRTEHFPLTLESARPSHTSQYLCASSGDRAYSGNTIYFGEGSWLTVV.

This clone was seen only once. The CDR3 DNA sequence: TGTGCCAGCAGTTTCCTTGTGGGCTCGCGTGGCAATGAGCAGTTCTTC. Amino acids: CASSFLVGSRGNEQFF. The chain combines TRBV7-9 with TRBJ2-1; no definite D call. This CDR3 has 16 amino acids. The V end was cut by 6 bases, the J end by 6 bases, with 21 bases between. Germline loops: CDR1 SEHNR, CDR2 FQNEAQ (reference sequence).